This T cell receptor (beta chain) was profiled in a study of control samples from healthy donors and cancer patients. TCRdb keeps only in-frame clones here, not all; method: immunoSEQ multiplex PCR. The table lists fewer than 70,000 clones, around 84% of them singletons. This clone came up a few times. The clonotype comes from a woman in her 50s with lung cancer. The sample was PBMCs.

The CDR3 DNA reads as TGTGCCAGCAGCTGGACAGGGAACACCGGGGAGCTGTTTTTT. Amino acids: CASSWTGNTGELFF. This sequence joins TRBV11-3 and TRBJ2-2; 7 bases align to TRBD1. The CDR3 has 14 residues. Germline CDR1 is SGHNT and CDR2 is YENEEA. Germline trimming cut 4 bases from V and 1 base from J; bases unmatched to any gene: 0.